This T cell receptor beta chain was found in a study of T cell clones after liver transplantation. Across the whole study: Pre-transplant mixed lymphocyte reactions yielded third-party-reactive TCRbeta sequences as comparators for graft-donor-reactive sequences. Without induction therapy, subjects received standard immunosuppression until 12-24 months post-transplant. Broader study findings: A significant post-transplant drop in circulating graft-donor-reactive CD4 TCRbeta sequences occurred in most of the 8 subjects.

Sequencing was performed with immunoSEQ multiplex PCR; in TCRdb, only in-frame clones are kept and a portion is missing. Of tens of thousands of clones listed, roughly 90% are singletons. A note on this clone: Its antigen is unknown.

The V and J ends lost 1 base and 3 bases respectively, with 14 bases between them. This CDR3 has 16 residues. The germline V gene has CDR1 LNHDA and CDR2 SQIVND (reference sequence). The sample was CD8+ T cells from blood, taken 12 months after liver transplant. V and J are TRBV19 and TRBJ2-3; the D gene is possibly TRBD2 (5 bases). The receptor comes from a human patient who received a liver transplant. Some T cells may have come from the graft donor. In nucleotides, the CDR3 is TGTGCCAGTAGTATAGTCCGGACTTTGGGGACAGATACGCAGTATTTT. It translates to CASSIVRTLGTDTQYF. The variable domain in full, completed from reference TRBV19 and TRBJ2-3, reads DGGITQSPKYLFRKEGQNVTLSCEQNLNHDAMYWYRQDPGQGLRLIYYSQIVNDFQKGDIAEGYSVSREKKESFPLTVTSAQKNPTAFYLCASSIVRTLGTDTQYFGPGTRLTVL.